The 2 T cell receptor beta chains below come from one sample, sequenced in a study of T cell repertoires in cytomegalovirus infection. What these receptors recognize is not known. MiXCR, applied by TCRdb to the reads, yields one record per CDR3 protein. The data hold 45,000 to 75,000 distinct CDR3 sequences, with 25% to 40% observed a single time. The sample was PBMCs, sequenced either directly or after in vitro stimulation (not recorded which). Source of these receptors: a human donor in good health (CMV status not recorded). Some clones in this sample may be carry-over from other donors' samples.

The J gene is TRBJ1-1, the V gene TRBV19; D is unresolved. The germline gives CDR1 LNHDA, CDR2 SQIVND (reference sequence). The CDR3 contains 18 residues. The V end lost 1 base, the J end lost 0 bases, and 18 bases lay between the germline ends. The CDR3 here is CASSIAPYKTRLNTEAFF. Written as DNA, the CDR3 is TGTGCCAGTAGTATAGCCCCTTACAAGACAAGGTTGAACACTGAAGCTTTCTTT.

This clonotype turned up a few times. The V gene is TRBV25-1, the J gene TRBJ2-7; possibly TRBD1 or TRBD2 for D (5 bases each). Germline CDR1 reads MGHDK; CDR2 reads SYGVNS. The CDR3 loop spans 17 amino acids. The V and J ends lost 4 bases and 5 bases respectively, with 24 bases between them. Written as DNA, the CDR3 is TGTGCCAGCAGTGTCCCTCCCCCGGGACCCGGGGAAAACGAGCAGTACTTC. Protein product: CASSVPPPGPGENEQYF.